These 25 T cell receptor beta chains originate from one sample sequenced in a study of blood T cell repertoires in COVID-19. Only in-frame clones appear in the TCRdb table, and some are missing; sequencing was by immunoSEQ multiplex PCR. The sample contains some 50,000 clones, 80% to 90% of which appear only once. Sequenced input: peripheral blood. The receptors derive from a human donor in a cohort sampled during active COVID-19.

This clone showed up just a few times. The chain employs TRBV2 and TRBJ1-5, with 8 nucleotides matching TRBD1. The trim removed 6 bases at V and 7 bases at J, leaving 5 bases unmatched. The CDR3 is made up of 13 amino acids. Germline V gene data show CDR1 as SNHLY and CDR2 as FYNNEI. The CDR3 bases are TGTGCCAGCAGGGACAGGGAGCGGCAGCCCCAGCATTTT. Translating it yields CASRDRERQPQHF.

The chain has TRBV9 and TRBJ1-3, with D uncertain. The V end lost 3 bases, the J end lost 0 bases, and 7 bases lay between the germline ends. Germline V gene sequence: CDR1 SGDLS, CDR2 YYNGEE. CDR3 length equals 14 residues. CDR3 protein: CASSAYSSGNTIYF. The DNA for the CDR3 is TGTGCCAGCAGCGCTTACAGCTCTGGAAACACCATATATTTT.

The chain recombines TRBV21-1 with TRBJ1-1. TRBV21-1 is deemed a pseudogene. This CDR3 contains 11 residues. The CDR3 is CASTRDFGAFF. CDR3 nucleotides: TGTGCCAGCACCCGGGATTTCGGAGCTTTCTTT.

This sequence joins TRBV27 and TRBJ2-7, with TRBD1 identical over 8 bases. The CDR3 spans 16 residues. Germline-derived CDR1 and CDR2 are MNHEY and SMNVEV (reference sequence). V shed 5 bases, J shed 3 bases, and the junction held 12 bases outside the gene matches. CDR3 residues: CASSQAFGTGDYEQYF. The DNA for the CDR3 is TGTGCCAGCAGTCAAGCCTTTGGGACAGGAGACTACGAGCAGTACTTC.

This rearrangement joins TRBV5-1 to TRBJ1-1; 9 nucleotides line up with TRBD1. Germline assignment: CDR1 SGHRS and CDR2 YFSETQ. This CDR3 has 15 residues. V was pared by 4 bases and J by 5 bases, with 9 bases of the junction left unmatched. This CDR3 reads CASSAELQGATEAFF. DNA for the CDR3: TGCGCCAGCAGCGCCGAACTACAGGGGGCTACTGAAGCTTTCTTT. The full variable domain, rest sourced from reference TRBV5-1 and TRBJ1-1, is KAGVTQTPRYLIKTRGQQVTLSCSPISGHRSVSWYQQTPGQGLQFLFEYFSETQRNKGNFPGRFSGRQFSNSRSEMNVSTLELGDSALYLCASSAELQGATEAFFGQGTRLTVV.

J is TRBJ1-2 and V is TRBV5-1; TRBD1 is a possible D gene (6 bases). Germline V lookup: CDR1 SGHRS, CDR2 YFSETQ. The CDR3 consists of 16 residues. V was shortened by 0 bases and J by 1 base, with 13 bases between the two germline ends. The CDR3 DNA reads TGCGCCAGCAGCTTGGGCAGGGGAAGGTTTAACTATGGCTACACCTTC. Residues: CASSLGRGRFNYGYTF.

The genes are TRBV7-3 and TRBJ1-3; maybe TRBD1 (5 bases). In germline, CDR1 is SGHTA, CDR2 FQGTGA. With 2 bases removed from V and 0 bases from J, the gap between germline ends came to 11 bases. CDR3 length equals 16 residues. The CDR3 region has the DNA TGTGCCAGCAGCTTACAGGGTGGAATCTCTGGAAACACCATATATTTT. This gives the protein CASSLQGGISGNTIYF.

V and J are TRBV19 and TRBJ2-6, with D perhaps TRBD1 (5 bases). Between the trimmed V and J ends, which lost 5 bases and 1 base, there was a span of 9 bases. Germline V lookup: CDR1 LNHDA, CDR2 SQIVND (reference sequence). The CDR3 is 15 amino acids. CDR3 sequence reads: CASSPRASGANVLTF. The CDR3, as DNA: TGTGCCAGTAGTCCCAGGGCATCTGGGGCCAACGTCCTGACTTTC.

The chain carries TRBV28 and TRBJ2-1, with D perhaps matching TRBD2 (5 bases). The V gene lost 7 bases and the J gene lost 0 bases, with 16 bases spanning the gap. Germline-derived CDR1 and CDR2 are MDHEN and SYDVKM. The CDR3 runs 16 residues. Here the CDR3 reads CASTFFERSSYNEQFF. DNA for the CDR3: TGTGCCAGCACCTTCTTCGAGCGGAGCTCCTACAATGAGCAGTTCTTC.

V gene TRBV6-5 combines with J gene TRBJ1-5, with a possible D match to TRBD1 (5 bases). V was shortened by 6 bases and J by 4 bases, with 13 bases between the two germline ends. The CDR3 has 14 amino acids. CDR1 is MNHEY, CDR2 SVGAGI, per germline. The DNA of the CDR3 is TGTGCCAGCAGCCTCCTACGGGGGAATCAGCCCCAGCATTTT. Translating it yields CASSLLRGNQPQHF.

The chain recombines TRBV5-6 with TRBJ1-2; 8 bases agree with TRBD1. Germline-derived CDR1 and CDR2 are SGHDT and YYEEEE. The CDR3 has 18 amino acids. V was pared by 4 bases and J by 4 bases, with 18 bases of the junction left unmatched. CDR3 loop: CASSPPRTGSRRGYGYTF. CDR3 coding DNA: TGTGCCAGCAGCCCGCCCCGGACAGGGTCTAGGAGGGGCTATGGCTACACCTTC.

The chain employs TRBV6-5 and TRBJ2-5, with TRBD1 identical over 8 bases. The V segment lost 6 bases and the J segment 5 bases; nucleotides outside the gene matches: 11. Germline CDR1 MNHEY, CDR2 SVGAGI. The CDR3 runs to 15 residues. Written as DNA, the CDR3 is TGTGCCAGCAGCCGGAAACGGACAGGGACGGAGACCCAGTACTTC. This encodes CASSRKRTGTETQYF.

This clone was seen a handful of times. The CDR3 spells CASSLGQGVNTGELFF. CDR3 DNA sequence: TGTGCCAGCAGCTTGGGACAGGGGGTGAACACCGGGGAGCTGTTTTTT. This sequence joins TRBV7-9 and TRBJ2-2, with TRBD1 matching over 11 bases. The J segment lost 1 base and the V segment lost 3 bases, leaving 1 base of the junction unmatched. CDR1 SEHNR and CDR2 FQNEAQ come from the germline V gene (reference sequence). The CDR3 has 16 residues.

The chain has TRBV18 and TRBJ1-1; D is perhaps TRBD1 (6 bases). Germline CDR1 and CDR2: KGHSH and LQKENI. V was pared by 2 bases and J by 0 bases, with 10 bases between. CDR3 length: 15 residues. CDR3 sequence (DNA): TGTGCCAGCTCACCAAGGGGGGGGATGAACACTGAAGCTTTCTTT. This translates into CASSPRGGMNTEAFF.

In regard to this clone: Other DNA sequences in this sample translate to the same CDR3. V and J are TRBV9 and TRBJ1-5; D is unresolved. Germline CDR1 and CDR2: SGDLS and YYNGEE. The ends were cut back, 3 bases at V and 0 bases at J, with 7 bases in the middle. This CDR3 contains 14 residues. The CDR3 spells CASSATDSNQPQHF. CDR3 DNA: TGTGCCAGCAGCGCTACAGATAGCAATCAGCCCCAGCATTTT.

CDR3 nucleotide sequence: TGTGCCACAGAGGACAGAAACTACGAGCAGTACTTC. Translating gives CATEDRNYEQYF. The chain uses TRBV24-1 and TRBJ2-7, with D maybe TRBD1 (6 bases). Trimming pared 10 bases from V and 3 bases from J, leaving 12 bases between. Germline values: CDR1 KGHDR, CDR2 SFDVKD. CDR3 length: 12 residues.

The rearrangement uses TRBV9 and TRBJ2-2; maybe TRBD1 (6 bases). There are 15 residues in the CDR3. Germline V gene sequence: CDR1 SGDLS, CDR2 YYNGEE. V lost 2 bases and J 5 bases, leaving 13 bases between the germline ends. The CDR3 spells CASSVGAPGTGELFF. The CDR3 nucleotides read TGTGCCAGCAGCGTGGGGGCCCCGGGGACCGGGGAGCTGTTTTTT.

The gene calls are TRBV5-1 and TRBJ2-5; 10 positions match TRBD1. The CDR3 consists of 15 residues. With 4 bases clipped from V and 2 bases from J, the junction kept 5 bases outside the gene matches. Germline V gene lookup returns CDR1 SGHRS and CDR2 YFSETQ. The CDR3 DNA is TGCGCCAGCAGCGGCCGGGACAGGGGACAAGAGACCCAGTACTTC. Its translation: CASSGRDRGQETQYF.

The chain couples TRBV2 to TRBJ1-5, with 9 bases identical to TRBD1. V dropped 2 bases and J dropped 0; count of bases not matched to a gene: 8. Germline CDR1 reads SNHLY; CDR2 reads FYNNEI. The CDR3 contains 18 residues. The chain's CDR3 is CASSELGTGIYSNQPQHF. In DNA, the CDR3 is TGTGCCAGCAGTGAACTCGGGACAGGGATCTATAGCAATCAGCCCCAGCATTTT.

The CDR3 sequence is CASSLEIDTWPQHF. CDR3 coding DNA: TGCGCCAGCAGCTTGGAAATAGATACTTGGCCCCAGCATTTT. The J gene is TRBJ1-5, the V gene TRBV5-1, with D unresolved. Trimming removed 0 bases at V and 9 bases at J, with 13 bases between. The CDR3 contains 14 residues. CDR1 and CDR2 from the germline V gene are SGHRS and YFSETQ.

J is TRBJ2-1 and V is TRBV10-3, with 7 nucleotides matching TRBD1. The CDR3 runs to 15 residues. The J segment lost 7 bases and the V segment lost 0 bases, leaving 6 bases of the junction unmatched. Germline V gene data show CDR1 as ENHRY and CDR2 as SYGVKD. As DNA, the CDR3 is TGTGCCATCAGTGAGTCACGAGGGGGCGGGAATGAGCAGTTCTTC. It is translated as CAISESRGGGNEQFF.

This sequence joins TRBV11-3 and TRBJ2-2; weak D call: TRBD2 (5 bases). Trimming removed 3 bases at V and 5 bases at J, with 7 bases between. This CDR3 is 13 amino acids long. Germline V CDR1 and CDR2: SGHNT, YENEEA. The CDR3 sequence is CASSLRETGELFF. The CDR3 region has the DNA TGTGCCAGCAGCTTGAGGGAGACCGGGGAGCTGTTTTTT.

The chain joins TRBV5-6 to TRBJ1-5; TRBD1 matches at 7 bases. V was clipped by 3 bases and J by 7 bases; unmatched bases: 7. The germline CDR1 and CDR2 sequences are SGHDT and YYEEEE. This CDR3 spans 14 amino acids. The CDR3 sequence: CASSSTTGWQPQHF. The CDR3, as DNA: TGTGCCAGCAGCTCAACGACAGGGTGGCAGCCCCAGCATTTT.

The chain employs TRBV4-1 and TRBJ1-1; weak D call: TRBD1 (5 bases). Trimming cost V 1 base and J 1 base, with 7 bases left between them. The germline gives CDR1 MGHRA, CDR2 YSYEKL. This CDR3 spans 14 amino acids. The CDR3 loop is CASSQVGRNTEAFF. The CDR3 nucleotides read TGCGCCAGCAGCCAAGTGGGGCGGAACACTGAAGCTTTCTTT.

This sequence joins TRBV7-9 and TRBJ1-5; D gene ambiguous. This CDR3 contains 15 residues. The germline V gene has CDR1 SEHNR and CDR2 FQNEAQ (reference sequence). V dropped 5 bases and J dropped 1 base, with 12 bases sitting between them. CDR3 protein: CASSDGLESNQPQHF. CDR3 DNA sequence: TGTGCCAGCAGCGACGGACTGGAGAGCAATCAGCCCCAGCATTTT. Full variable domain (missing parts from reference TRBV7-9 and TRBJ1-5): DTGVSQNPRHKITKRGQNVTFRCDPISEHNRLYWYRQTLGQGPEFLTYFQNEAQLEKSRLLSDRFSAERPKGSFSTLEIQRTEQGDSAMYLCASSDGLESNQPQHFGDGTRLSIL.